The source of this T cell receptor beta chain is a study of cytomegalovirus exposure and HLA in healthy donors. General observations from the study: In a later analysis, an Asian-associated ancestry cluster reportedly showed fewer N-insertions than the approximately 670-donor mean. Among TCR beta chains of equal frequency, HLA-associated ones were more clonally expanded in a later analysis.

The V segment lost 4 bases and the J segment 2 bases; nucleotides outside the gene matches: 6. The CDR3 extends over 15 amino acids. Germline-derived CDR1 and CDR2 are SGDLS and YYNGEE. As concerns this clone: Its target is unknown.

Vbeta (60) and Jbeta (13) primers were used in the PCR. Only in-frame clones appear in the TCRdb table, and some are missing; sequencing was by immunoSEQ multiplex PCR. The sample consists of some 160,000 clones, roughly 85% of them appearing once. V and J are TRBV9 and TRBJ2-1; 7 bases fit TRBD2. The material sequenced was PBMCs. The origin of this receptor is a man aged 30 to 39 in good health and CMV-seropositive. This chain's CDR3 is CASSPRAGTYNEQFF. The CDR3 nucleotides read TGTGCCAGCAGCCCAAGAGCGGGAACCTACAATGAGCAGTTCTTC.